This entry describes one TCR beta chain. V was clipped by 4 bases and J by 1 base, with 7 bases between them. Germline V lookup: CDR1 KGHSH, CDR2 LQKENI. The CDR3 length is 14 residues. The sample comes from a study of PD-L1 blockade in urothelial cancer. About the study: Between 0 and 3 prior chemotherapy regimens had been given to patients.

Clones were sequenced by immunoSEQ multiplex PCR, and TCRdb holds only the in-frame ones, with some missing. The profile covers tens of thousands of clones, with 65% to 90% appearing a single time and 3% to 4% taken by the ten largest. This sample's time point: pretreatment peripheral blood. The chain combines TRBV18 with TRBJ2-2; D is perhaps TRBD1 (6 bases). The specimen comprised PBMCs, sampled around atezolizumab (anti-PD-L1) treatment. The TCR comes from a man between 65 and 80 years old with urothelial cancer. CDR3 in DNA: TGTGCCAGCTCACGGACAGAGAACACCGGGGAGCTGTTTTTT. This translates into CASSRTENTGELFF.